What follows is one T cell receptor beta chain and its context. The antigen it binds to is not known. Per-base qualities were not stored, and no clone one base away is much larger. The immunoSEQ Assay was used to sequence TCRbeta CDR3 regions. After extraction, genomic DNA underwent amplification by bias-controlled multiplex PCR, followed by high-throughput sequencing. In the source study's methods: To quantify the absolute abundance of every unique TCRbeta CDR3 region, sequences were collapsed and filtered. T cell fraction was estimated by normalization of TCRbeta template counts to usable DNA, with usable DNA being measured through amplification of reference genes present in all nucleated cells. Repertoire TCRs were annotated as SARS-CoV-2-specific by exact matching of V gene, CDR3 amino acid sequence and J gene to a known reactive TCR set. MIRA supplied the reference SARS-CoV-2 TCR set, which was filtered for enrichment in COVID-19-positive ImmuneCODE repertoires so that public or cross-reactive TCRs were removed. Based on the MIRA antigens, annotated TCRs were further analysed at the level of specific ORF or position within ORF. Breadth was defined as annotated unique rearrangements over total unique productive rearrangements; depth was the summed frequency of those rearrangements. Group comparisons of TCR breadth used two-sided Wilcoxon rank-sum tests. TCRdb mirrors the immuneACCESS table, restricted to in-frame sequences. Some clones are absent from its copies; in checked studies, under half trace to an unresolved V gene, and the reason for the others is unknown. V, J and clone size are those of that table, while D and trimming were read from the DNA. The sample records fewer than 400,000 clones, 70% to 90% of which are singletons. The ten largest clones capture 2% to 2.5% of the sample.

The data are from a study of Ad26.COV2.S vaccination and SARS-CoV-2 variants listed by TCRdb under 2021. With respect to the entire study: Donors in the vaccine arm were drawn from COV1001, a phase I-IIa trial of Ad26.COV2.S in healthy adults that was multicentre, randomized, double-blind and placebo-controlled. Ad26.COV2.S was given intramuscularly at 5x10^10 or 1x10^11 viral particles, as a single shot or as two shots 56 days apart. TCRbeta repertoire sequencing served as the tool for gauging how specific and how broad the SARS-CoV-2-reactive T cell receptors were following Ad26.COV2.S vaccination. The TCR-sequenced set comprised around 32 samples: about 19 Ad26.COV2.S vaccine recipients, 5 placebo recipients and 8 SARS-CoV-2 convalescent individuals. Participants in the trial were split at random into five groups of five each, receiving low-dose or high-dose Ad26.COV2.S once or twice, or else placebo on both occasions. Blinding of investigators to trial group allocation was maintained during experiments and outcome assessment.

Looking up the germline V gene yields CDR1 SGHRS and CDR2 YFSETQ. A distance of 10 bases separates the germline ends of V and J, which lose 4 bases and 0 bases respectively. Measured from the cysteine to the phenylalanine, the CDR3 is 14 residues long. The entry retains the CDR3 DNA only, 42 bases that are in frame from base 1. Summary of the overall study and its limitations: It was noted by the authors that total T cell responses may have been underestimated by the TCR breadth and depth analyses. Substantial breadth of spike-specific CD8+ and CD4+ T cell responses was reported after vaccination. The study was not powered to compare responses between vaccine doses or regimens. Compared with placebo recipients, Ad26.COV2.S recipients showed higher spike-specific TCR breadth (P = 0.0014). Vaccine and placebo recipients had comparable non-spike TCR breadth, which fits with the vaccine containing only spike.

The treatment or condition label corresponds to: some 19 received Ad26.COV2.S at low or high dose, single or two shots; 5 received placebo; per-sample allocation not given. For vaccine and placebo recipients, the sequenced repertoires came from samples collected on day 63 after the first injection. In Cohort 1b, about two dozen adults aged 18-55 years were enrolled at a single site in Boston, USA, between 29 July and 7 August 2020. Ad26.COV2.S consisted of a replication-incompetent adenovirus type 26 vector by which a prefusion-stabilized SARS-CoV-2 spike protein from the original Wuhan strain was expressed.

The chain is assembled from TRBV5-1 and TRBJ1-2; the D gene cannot be named for sure. The receptor's source is a person aged 18-65 years who received the Ad26.COV2.S COVID-19 vaccine or a placebo. The sample in question was peripheral blood, obtained in a trial of Ad26.COV2.S vaccine versus placebo. The sequenced DNA: TGCGCCAGCAGCCACCCCAGGACTAACTATGGCTACACCTTC. Its product reads: CASSHPRTNYGYTF.